This T cell receptor (beta chain) was identified during a study of tumor-infiltrating lymphocytes in primary liver carcinoma. At the level of the study: Ranging in age from 30 to 69 years, the patients were men and women. Each of the growths was stage T1-T3 N0M0, extending roughly 4.2 to 11 cm across. Whole-study findings and limits: Against blood, tumors held a significantly higher top-250-clone fraction (p = 0.039).

Priming with a constant-region primer yielded TCR beta cDNA from 450 to 600 ng total RNA. Sequencing libraries for TCR beta derived from three nested multiplex PCR rounds that used slightly modified ARM-PCR. The first two PCR rounds used TRBV1-TRBV30 forward primers with a C-beta reverse primer, about 10 cycles each. TCRdb reprocessed the multiplex PCR reads via MiXCR and lists one record per CDR3 protein. The sample gives 300,000 to 350,000 distinct CDR3 sequences, approximately 64% of which show up once; about 6% is in the top ten. The CDR3 is made up of 16 amino acids. Germline assignment: CDR1 SGHAT and CDR2 FQNNGV. Regarding this clonotype: What it binds is not known. The junction departs from germline at one end; a sequencing error may be responsible.

Unsorted whole blood supplied the RNA, and germline DNA was extracted too. The study enrolled treatment-naive patients with chronic HBV infection. The chain is built from TRBV11-2 and TRBJ2-5, with 7 bases lining up with TRBD2. The sequencing input was peripheral blood. This sequence was found in a man aged 35 to 55 with primary liver carcinoma and hepatitis B virus infection. The CDR3: CASSTIRLSGGETQHF. The CDR3 nucleotides read TGTGCCAGCAGCACCATAAGGCTATCGGGAGGAGAGACCCAGCACTTC.